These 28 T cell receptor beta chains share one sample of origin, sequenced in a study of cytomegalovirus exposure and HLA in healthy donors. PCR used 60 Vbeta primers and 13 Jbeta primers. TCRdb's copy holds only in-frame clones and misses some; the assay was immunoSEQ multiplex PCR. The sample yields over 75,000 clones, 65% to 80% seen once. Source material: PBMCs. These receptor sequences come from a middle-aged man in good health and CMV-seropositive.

DNA for the CDR3: TGCGCCAGCAGTGATTACTTAGCGGGAGGGATCGCAGATACGCAGTATTTT. It yields the protein CASSDYLAGGIADTQYF. J is TRBJ2-3 and V is TRBV10-2; 11 nucleotides line up with TRBD2. The germline V gene encodes CDR1 WSHSY and CDR2 SAAADI. This CDR3 is built from 17 residues. V dropped 3 bases and J dropped 4; count of bases not matched to a gene: 9.

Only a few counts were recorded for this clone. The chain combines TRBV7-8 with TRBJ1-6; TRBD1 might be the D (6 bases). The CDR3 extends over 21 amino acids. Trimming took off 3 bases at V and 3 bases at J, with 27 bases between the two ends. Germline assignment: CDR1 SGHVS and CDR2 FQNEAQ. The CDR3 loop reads CASSLGARGTSLMSYNSPLHF. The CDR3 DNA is TGTGCCAGCAGCTTGGGGGCGAGGGGAACGTCATTAATGAGCTATAATTCACCCCTCCACTTT.

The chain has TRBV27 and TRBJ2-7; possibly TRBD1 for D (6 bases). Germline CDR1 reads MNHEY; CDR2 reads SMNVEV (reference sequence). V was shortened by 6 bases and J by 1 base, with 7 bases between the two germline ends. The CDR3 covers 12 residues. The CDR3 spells CASSTGSYEQYF. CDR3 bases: TGTGCCAGCAGCACAGGGTCCTACGAGCAGTACTTC.

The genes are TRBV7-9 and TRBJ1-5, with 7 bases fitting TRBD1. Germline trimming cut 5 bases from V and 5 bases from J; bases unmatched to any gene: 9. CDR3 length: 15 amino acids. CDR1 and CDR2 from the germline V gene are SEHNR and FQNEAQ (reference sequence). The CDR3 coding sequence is TGTGCCAGCAGCCAATCGACAGGGCTTCATCAGCCCCAGCATTTT. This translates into CASSQSTGLHQPQHF.

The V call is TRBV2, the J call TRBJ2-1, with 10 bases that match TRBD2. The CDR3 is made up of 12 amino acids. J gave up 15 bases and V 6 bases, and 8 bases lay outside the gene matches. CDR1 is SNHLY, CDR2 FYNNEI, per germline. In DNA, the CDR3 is TGTGCCAGCAGGTTGTCGCTAGCGGGGGCGTTCTTC. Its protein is CASRLSLAGAFF.

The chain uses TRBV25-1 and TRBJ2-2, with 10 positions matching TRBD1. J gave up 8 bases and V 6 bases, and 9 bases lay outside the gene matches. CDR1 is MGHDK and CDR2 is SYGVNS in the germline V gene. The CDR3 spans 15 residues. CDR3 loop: CASSLPGQGRGELFF. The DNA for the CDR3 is TGTGCCAGCAGCCTCCCGGGACAGGGGCGTGGGGAGCTGTTTTTT.

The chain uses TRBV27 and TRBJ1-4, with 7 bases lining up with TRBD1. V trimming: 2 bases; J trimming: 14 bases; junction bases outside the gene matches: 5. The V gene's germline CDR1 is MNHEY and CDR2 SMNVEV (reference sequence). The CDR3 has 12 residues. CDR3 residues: CASSLLQGRLFF. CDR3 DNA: TGTGCCAGCAGTTTACTACAGGGGAGGCTGTTTTTT.

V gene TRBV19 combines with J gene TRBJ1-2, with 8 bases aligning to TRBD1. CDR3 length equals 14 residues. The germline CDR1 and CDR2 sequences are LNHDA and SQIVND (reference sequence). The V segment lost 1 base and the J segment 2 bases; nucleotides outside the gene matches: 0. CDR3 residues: CASSIGQGNYGYTF. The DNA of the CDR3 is TGTGCCAGTAGTATAGGACAGGGGAACTATGGCTACACCTTC.

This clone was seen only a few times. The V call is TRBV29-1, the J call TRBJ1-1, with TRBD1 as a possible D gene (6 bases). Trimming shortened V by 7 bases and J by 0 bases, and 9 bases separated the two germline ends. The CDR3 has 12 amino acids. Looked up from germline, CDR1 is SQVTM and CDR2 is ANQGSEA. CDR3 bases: TGCAGCGCTGGACAGTTGAACACTGAAGCTTTCTTT. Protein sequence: CSAGQLNTEAFF.

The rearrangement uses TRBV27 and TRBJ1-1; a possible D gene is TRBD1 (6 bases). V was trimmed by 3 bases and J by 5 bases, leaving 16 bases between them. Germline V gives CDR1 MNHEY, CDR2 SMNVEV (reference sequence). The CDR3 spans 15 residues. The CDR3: CASSLLGQQVTEAFF. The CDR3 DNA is TGTGCCAGCAGTTTGCTTGGACAGCAGGTGACTGAAGCTTTCTTT.

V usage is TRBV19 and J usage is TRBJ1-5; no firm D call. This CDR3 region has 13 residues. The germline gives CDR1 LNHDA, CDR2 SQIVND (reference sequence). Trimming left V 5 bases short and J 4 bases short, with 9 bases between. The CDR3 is CASSPGLNQPQHF. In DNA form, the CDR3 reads TGTGCCAGTAGTCCCGGACTTAATCAGCCCCAGCATTTT.

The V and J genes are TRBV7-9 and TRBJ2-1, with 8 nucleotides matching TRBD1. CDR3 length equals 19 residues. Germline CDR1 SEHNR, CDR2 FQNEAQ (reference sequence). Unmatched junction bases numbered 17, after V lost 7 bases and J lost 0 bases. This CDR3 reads CASTNTLRADRGSYNEQFF. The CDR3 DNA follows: TGTGCCAGCACCAATACCCTCCGGGCCGACAGGGGCTCCTACAATGAGCAGTTCTTC.

The chain's CDR3 is CASSESGPISYEQYF. CDR3 nucleotide sequence: TGCGCCAGCAGTGAGTCGGGGCCCATCTCCTACGAGCAGTACTTC. The chain joins TRBV10-1 to TRBJ2-7; TRBD1 is a possible D gene (5 bases). Germline CDR1 reads WNHNN; CDR2 reads SYGVQD (reference sequence). The CDR3 has 15 residues. Trimming removed 0 bases from V and 0 bases from J, with 9 bases in between.

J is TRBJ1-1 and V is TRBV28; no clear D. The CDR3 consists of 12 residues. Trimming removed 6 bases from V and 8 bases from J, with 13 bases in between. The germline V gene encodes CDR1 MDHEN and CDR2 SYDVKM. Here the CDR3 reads CASRLGYGEAFF. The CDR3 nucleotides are TGTGCCAGCAGACTAGGGTACGGGGAAGCTTTCTTT.

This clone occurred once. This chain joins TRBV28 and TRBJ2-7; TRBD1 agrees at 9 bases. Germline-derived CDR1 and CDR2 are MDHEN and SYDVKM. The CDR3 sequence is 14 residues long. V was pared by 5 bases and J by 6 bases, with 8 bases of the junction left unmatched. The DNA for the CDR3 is TGTGCCAGCAGTCAAGGGGACAGGGACGGCGAGCAGTACTTC. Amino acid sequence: CASSQGDRDGEQYF.

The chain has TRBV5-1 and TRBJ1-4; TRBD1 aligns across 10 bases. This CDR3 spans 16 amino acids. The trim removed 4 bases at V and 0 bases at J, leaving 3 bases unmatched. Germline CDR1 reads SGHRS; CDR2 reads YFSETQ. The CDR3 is CASSIGTGATNEKLFF. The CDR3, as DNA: TGCGCCAGCAGCATAGGGACAGGGGCAACTAATGAAAAACTGTTTTTT.

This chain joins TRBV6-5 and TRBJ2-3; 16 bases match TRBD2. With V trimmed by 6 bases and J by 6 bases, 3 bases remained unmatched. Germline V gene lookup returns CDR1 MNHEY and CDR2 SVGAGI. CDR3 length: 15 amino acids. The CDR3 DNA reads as TGTGCCAGCAGGGTGGGACTAGCGGGGGGGGATACGCAGTATTTT. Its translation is CASRVGLAGGDTQYF.

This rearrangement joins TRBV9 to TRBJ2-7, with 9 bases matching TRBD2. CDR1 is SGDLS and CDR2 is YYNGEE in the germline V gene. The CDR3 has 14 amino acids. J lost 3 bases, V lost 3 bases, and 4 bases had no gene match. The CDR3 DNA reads TGTGCCAGCAGCGCGAATAGCGGGAGCTACGAGCAGTACTTC. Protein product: CASSANSGSYEQYF. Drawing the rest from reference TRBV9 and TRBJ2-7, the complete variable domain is DSGVTQTPKHLITATGQRVTLRCSPRSGDLSVYWYQQSLDQGLQFLIQYYNGEERAKGNILERFSAQQFPDLHSELNLSSLELGDSALYFCASSANSGSYEQYFGPGTRLTVT.

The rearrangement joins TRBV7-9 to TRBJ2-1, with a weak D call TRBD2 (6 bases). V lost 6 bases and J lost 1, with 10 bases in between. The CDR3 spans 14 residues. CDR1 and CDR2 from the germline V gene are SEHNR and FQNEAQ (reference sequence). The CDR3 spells CASRGRLSYNEQFF. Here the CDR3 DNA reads TGTGCCAGCAGAGGGAGGTTATCCTACAATGAGCAGTTCTTC.

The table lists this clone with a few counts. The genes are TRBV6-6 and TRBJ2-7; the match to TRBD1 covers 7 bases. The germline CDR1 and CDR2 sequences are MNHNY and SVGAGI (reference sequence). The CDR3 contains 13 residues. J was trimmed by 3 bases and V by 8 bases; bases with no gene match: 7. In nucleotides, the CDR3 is TGTGCCAGCGGGCAAAGACAGGGCTACGAGCAGTACTTC. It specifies CASGQRQGYEQYF.

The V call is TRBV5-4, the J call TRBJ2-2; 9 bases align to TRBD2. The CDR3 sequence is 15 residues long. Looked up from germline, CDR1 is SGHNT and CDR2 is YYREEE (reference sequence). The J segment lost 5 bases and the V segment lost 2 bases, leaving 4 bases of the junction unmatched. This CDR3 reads CASSFAAGGTGELFF. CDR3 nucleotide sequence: TGTGCCAGCAGCTTTGCGGCGGGAGGGACCGGGGAGCTGTTTTTT.

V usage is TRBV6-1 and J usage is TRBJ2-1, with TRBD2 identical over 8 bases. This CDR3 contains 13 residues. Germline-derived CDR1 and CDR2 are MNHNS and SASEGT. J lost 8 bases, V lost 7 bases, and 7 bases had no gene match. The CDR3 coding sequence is TGTGCCAGCAACGAGCGGGAGAGGCATGAGCAGTTCTTC. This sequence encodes CASNERERHEQFF.

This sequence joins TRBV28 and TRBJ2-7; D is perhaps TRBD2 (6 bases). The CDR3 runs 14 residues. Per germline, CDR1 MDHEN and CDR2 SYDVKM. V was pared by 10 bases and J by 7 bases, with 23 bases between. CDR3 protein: CATNRGNQRREQYF. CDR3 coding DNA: TGTGCCACCAACCGCGGGAATCAAAGAAGGGAGCAGTACTTC.

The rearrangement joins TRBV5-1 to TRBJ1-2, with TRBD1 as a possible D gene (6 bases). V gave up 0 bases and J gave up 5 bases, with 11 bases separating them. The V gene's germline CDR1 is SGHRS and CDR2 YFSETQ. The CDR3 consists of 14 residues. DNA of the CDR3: TGCGCCAGCAGCTTGGGGACAGATCTTTATGGCTACACCTTC. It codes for CASSLGTDLYGYTF.

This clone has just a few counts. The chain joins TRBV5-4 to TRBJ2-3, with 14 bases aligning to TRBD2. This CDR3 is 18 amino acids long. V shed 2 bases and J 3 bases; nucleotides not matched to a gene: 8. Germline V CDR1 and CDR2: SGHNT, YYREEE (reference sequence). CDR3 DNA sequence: TGTGCCAGCAGCTTAGGACTAGCGGGGGGCGGGGGGACAGATACGCAGTATTTT. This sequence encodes CASSLGLAGGGGTDTQYF.

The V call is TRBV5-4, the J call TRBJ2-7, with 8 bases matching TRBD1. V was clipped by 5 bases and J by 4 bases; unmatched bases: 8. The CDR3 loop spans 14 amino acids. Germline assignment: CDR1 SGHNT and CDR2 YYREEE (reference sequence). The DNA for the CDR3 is TGTGCCAGCAGGGACAGGGAGACCCTGTACGAGCAGTACTTC. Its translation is CASRDRETLYEQYF.

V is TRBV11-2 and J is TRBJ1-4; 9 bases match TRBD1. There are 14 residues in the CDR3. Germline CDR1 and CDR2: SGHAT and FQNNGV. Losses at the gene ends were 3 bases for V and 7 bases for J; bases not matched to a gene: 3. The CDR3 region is CASSFGTGFEKLFF. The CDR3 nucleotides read TGTGCCAGCAGCTTCGGGACAGGGTTTGAAAAACTGTTTTTT.

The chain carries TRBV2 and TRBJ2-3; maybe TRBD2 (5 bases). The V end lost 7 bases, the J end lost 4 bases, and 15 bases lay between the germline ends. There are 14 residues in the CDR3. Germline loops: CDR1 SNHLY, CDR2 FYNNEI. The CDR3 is CASIIRAGADTQYF. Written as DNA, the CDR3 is TGTGCCAGCATCATCCGGGCCGGGGCAGATACGCAGTATTTT.